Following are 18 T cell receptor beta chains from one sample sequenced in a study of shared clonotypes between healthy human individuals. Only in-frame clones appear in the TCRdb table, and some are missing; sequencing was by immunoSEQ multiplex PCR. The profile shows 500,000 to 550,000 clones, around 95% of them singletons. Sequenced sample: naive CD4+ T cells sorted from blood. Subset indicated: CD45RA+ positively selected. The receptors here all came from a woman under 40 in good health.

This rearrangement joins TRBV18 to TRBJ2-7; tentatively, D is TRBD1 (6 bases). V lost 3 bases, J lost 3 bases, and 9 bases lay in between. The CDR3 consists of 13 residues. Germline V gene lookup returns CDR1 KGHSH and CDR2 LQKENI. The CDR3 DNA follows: TGTGCCAGCTCACCTCAGGGGAACTACGAGCAGTACTTC. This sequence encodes CASSPQGNYEQYF.

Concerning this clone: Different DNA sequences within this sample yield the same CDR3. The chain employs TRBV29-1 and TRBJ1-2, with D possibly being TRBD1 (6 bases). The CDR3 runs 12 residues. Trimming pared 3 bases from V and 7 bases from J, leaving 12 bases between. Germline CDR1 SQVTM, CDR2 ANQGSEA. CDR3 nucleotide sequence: TGCAGCGTTGAGACAGGTGGGGGTGGCTACACCTTC. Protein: CSVETGGGGYTF.

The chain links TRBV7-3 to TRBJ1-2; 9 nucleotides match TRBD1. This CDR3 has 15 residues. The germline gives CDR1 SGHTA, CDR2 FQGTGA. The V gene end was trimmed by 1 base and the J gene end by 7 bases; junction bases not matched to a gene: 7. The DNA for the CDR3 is TGTGCCAGCAGCTTAATTGGGGGGACAGGGCTTGGCTACACCTTC. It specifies CASSLIGGTGLGYTF.

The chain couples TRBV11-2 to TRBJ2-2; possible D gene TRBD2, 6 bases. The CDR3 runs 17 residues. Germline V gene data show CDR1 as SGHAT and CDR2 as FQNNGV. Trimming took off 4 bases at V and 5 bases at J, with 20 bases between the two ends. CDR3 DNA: TGTGCCAGCAGCTCCCCCCACCGGGGGACTGGGACCGGGGAGCTGTTTTTT. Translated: CASSSPHRGTGTGELFF.

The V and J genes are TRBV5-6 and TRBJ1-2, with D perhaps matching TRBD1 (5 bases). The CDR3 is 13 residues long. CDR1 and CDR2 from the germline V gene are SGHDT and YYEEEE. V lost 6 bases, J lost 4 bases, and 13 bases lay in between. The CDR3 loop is CASNRQNRYGYTF. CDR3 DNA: TGTGCCAGCAACAGACAGAACCGCTATGGCTACACCTTC.

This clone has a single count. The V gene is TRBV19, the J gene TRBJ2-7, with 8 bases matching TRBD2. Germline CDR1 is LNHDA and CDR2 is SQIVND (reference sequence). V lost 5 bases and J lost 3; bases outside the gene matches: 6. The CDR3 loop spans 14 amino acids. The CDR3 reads CASSVAGGFYEQYF. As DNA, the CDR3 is TGTGCCAGTAGTGTTGCGGGAGGCTTCTACGAGCAGTACTTC.

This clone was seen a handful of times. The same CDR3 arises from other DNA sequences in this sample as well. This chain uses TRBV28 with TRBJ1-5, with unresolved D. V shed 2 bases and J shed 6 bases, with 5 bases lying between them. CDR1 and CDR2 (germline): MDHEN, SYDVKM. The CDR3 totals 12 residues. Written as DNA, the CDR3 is TGTGCCAGCAGTTTAGGGTTTCAGCCCCAGCATTTT. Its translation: CASSLGFQPQHF.

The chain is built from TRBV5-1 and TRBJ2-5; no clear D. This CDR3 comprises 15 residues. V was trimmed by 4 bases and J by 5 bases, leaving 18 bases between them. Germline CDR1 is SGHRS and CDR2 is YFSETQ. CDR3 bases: TGCGCCAGCAGCCTCGACACCCCTCTTGGGGAGACCCAGTACTTC. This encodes CASSLDTPLGETQYF. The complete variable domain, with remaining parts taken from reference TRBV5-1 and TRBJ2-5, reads KAGVTQTPRYLIKTRGQQVTLSCSPISGHRSVSWYQQTPGQGLQFLFEYFSETQRNKGNFPGRFSGRQFSNSRSEMNVSTLELGDSALYLCASSLDTPLGETQYFGPGTRLLVL.

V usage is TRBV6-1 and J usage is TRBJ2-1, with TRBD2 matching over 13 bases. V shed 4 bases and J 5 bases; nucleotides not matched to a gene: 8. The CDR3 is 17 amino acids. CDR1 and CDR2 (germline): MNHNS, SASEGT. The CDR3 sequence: CASSGTKTSGGNNEQFF. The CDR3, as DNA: TGTGCCAGCAGTGGTACTAAGACTAGCGGGGGGAACAATGAGCAGTTCTTC.

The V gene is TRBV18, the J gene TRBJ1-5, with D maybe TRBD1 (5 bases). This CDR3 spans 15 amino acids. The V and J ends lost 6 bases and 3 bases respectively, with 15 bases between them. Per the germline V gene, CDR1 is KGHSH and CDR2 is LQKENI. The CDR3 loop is CASSNAIGDNQPQHF. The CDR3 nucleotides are TGTGCCAGCTCGAACGCGATAGGGGACAATCAGCCCCAGCATTTT.

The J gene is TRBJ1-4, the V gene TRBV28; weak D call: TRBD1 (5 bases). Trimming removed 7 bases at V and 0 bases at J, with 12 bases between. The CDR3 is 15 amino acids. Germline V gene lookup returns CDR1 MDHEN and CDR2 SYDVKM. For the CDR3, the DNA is TGTGCCAGCACCGGCCACAGGCCAACTAATGAAAAACTGTTTTTT. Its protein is CASTGHRPTNEKLFF.

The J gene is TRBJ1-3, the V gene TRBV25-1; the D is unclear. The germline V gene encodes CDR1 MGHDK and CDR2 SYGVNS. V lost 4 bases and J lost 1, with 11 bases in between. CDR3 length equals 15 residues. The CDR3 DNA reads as TGTGCCAGCAGTGCTAGGGTACAATCTGGAAACACCATATATTTT. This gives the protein CASSARVQSGNTIYF.

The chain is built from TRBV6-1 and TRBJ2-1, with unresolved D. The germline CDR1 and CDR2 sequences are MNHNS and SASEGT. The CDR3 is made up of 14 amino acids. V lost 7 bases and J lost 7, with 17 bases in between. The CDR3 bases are TGTGCCAGCAAGAGGAGCCGAGGTGGGAATGAGCAGTTCTTC. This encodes CASKRSRGGNEQFF.

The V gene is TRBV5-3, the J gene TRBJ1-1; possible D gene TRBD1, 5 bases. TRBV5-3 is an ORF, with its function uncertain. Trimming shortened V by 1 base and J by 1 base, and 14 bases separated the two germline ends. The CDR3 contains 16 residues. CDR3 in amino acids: CARSLCSTGRNTEAFF. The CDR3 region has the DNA TGTGCCAGAAGCTTGTGTAGCACAGGCCGGAACACTGAAGCTTTCTTT.

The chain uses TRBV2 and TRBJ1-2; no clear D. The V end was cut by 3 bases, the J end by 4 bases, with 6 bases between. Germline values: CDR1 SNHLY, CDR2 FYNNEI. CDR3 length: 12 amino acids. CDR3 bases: TGTGCCAGCAGTGATAACTTCTATGGCTACACCTTC. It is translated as CASSDNFYGYTF.

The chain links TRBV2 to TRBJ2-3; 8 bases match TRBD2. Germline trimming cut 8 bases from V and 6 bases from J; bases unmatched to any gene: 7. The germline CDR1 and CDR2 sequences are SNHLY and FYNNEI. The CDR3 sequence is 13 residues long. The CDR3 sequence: CASWREVSDTQYF. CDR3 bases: TGTGCCAGCTGGCGGGAGGTGTCCGATACGCAGTATTTT. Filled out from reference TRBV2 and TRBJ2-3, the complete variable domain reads EPEVTQTPSHQVTQMGQEVILRCVPISNHLYFYWYRQILGQKVEFLVSFYNNEISEKSEIFDDQFSVERPDGSNFTLKIRSTKLEDSAMYFCASWREVSDTQYFGPGTRLTVL.

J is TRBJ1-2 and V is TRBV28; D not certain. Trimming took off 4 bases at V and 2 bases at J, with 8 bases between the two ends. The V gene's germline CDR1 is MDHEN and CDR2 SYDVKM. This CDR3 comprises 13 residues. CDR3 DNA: TGTGCCAGCAGTTACTCACTAAACTATGGCTACACCTTC. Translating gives CASSYSLNYGYTF.

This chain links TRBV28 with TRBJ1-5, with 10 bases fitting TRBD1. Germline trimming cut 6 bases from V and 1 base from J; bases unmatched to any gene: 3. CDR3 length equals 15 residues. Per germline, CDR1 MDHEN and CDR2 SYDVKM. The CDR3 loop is CASRPGQGSNQPQHF. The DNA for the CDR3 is TGTGCCAGCAGACCGGGACAGGGGAGCAATCAGCCCCAGCATTTT.